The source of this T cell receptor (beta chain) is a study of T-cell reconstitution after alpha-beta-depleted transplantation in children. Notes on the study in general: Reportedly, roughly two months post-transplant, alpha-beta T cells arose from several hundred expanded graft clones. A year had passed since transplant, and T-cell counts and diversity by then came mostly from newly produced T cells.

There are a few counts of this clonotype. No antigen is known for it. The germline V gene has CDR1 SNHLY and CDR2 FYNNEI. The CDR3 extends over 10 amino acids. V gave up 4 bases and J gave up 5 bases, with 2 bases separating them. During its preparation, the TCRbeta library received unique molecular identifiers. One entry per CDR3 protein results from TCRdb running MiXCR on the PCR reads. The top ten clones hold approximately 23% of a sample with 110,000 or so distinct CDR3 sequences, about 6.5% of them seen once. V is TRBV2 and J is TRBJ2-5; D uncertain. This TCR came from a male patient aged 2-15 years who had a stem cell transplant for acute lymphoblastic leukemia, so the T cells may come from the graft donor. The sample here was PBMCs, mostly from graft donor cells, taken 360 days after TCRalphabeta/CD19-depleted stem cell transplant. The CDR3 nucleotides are TGTGCCAGCAGTGTGGAGACCCAGTACTTC. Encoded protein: CASSVETQYF.